The 20 T cell receptor beta chains below were found in one sample sequenced in a study of blood T cell repertoires in COVID-19. Profiling relied on immunoSEQ multiplex PCR, and the TCRdb table lists in-frame clones only, not all of them. The table has about 320,000 clones, roughly 83% seen once; the top ten hold 1.5% to 2%. Sequenced: peripheral blood. These receptors were obtained from a woman aged 45-60 years with acute or convalescent COVID-19.

For the CDR3, the DNA is TGTGCCAGCAGTGGACAGGGGGGTGTCAATGAGCAGTTCTTC. This encodes CASSGQGGVNEQFF. This chain joins TRBV6-4 and TRBJ2-1; 9 bases align to TRBD1. The germline V gene has CDR1 MRHNA and CDR2 SNTAGT. The CDR3 has 14 residues. With 4 bases clipped from V and 6 bases from J, the junction kept 4 bases outside the gene matches.

This clone was observed a handful of times. V usage is TRBV5-1 and J usage is TRBJ1-2; no clear D gene. Deletions cut 0 bases from V and 0 bases from J, with 6 bases between. Germline V gene lookup returns CDR1 SGHRS and CDR2 YFSETQ. The CDR3 is 14 amino acids. Written as DNA, the CDR3 is TGCGCCAGCAGCTTGGACGGGACTAACTATGGCTACACCTTC. Translation: CASSLDGTNYGYTF.

The V call is TRBV7-2, the J call TRBJ1-3; D not resolved. CDR1 SGHTA and CDR2 FQGNSA come from the germline V gene. Trimming removed 5 bases from V and 0 bases from J, with 8 bases in between. The CDR3 totals 14 residues. CDR3 in amino acids: CASSTPGSGNTIYF. The CDR3, as DNA: TGTGCCAGCAGCACCCCAGGCTCTGGAAACACCATATATTTT. The variable domain in full, with the rest retrieved from reference TRBV7-2 and TRBJ1-3, is GAGVSQSPSNKVTEKGKDVELRCDPISGHTALYWYRQSLGQGLEFLIYFQGNSAPDKSGLPSDRFSAERTGGSVSTLTIQRTQQEDSAVYLCASSTPGSGNTIYFGEGSWLTVV.

The chain uses TRBV4-2 and TRBJ2-1; no firm D call. This CDR3 comprises 13 residues. V was cut by 0 bases and J by 7 bases, with 7 bases left in between. The germline V gene encodes CDR1 LGHNA and CDR2 YNFKEQ. The CDR3 reads CASSQESWNEQFF. DNA of the CDR3: TGTGCCAGCAGCCAAGAGAGTTGGAATGAGCAGTTCTTC.

This clone was seen a few times. This rearrangement joins TRBV4-1 to TRBJ2-3; TRBD2 is a possible D gene (7 bases). V lost 4 bases and J lost 5, with 19 bases in between. CDR1 is MGHRA, CDR2 YSYEKL, per germline. The CDR3 runs 16 residues. CDR3 loop: CASSLSRGGFEDTQYF. The CDR3 coding sequence is TGCGCCAGCAGCCTATCTAGGGGGGGGTTCGAAGATACGCAGTATTTT.

This clone appeared once. The chain links TRBV5-1 to TRBJ1-1, with TRBD1 identical over 10 bases. V shed 3 bases and J 5 bases; nucleotides not matched to a gene: 4. Per the germline V gene, CDR1 is SGHRS and CDR2 is YFSETQ. CDR3 length: 14 amino acids. CDR3 loop: CASSSGQGKTEAFF. In nucleotides, the CDR3 is TGCGCCAGCAGCTCGGGACAGGGGAAAACTGAAGCTTTCTTT.

This clone came up a few times. The chain uses TRBV6-5 and TRBJ2-1; TRBD2 is a possible D gene (5 bases). CDR3 length: 15 amino acids. Germline values: CDR1 MNHEY, CDR2 SVGAGI. Trimming removed 6 bases from V and 1 base from J, with 13 bases in between. CDR3 nucleotides: TGTGCCAGCAGGCCAAACTCGGGATCCTACAATGAGCAGTTCTTC. It translates to CASRPNSGSYNEQFF.

This clone is a singleton in its sample. The J gene is TRBJ1-1, the V gene TRBV28, with D tentatively TRBD1 (5 bases). In germline, CDR1 is MDHEN, CDR2 SYDVKM. The ends were cut back, 3 bases at V and 6 bases at J, with 17 bases in the middle. The CDR3 loop spans 15 amino acids. The CDR3 DNA sequence: TGTGCCAGCAGTTTCCCAGGGAGGGGTGGATCTGAAGCTTTCTTT. This translates into CASSFPGRGGSEAFF.

The rearrangement uses TRBV5-4 and TRBJ1-2, with 10 positions matching TRBD1. The CDR3 sequence is 16 residues long. J was trimmed by 1 base and V by 5 bases; bases with no gene match: 8. CDR1 is SGHNT, CDR2 YYREEE, per germline (reference sequence). The CDR3 is CASSDRGPKSNYGYTF. The DNA of the CDR3 is TGTGCCAGCAGTGACAGGGGGCCAAAGAGTAACTATGGCTACACCTTC.

The CDR3 sequence: CATSRERTVNQPQHF. CDR3 DNA: TGTGCCACCAGCAGAGAGAGGACAGTCAATCAGCCCCAGCATTTT. The chain joins TRBV15 to TRBJ1-5, with TRBD1 as a possible D gene (6 bases). The CDR3 loop spans 15 amino acids. The ends were cut back, 0 bases at V and 3 bases at J, with 9 bases in the middle. Per germline, CDR1 LNHNV and CDR2 YYDKDF (reference sequence).

V and J are TRBV28 and TRBJ1-1; D may be TRBD1 (6 bases). The ends were cut back, 8 bases at V and 0 bases at J, with 19 bases in the middle. The germline V gene encodes CDR1 MDHEN and CDR2 SYDVKM. This CDR3 contains 16 residues. This chain's CDR3 is CASGLPSDSMNTEAFF. The CDR3 DNA follows: TGTGCCAGCGGCCTACCCTCGGACAGCATGAACACTGAAGCTTTCTTT.

This clone was recorded only once. V usage is TRBV19 and J usage is TRBJ2-7; 11 bases match TRBD2. Germline V gives CDR1 LNHDA, CDR2 SQIVND (reference sequence). The CDR3 runs to 15 residues. V lost 5 bases and J lost 5; bases outside the gene matches: 8. In DNA, the CDR3 is TGTGCCAGTAGTCTTACTAGCGGGAGTTTCGACGAGCAGTACTTC. This encodes CASSLTSGSFDEQYF. Variable domain in full (rest from reference TRBV19 and TRBJ2-7): DGGITQSPKYLFRKEGQNVTLSCEQNLNHDAMYWYRQDPGQGLRLIYYSQIVNDFQKGDIAEGYSVSREKKESFPLTVTSAQKNPTAFYLCASSLTSGSFDEQYFGPGTRLTVT.

The CDR3 bases are TGTGCCAGCAGCTTAGGACCGGGACTAGGACGCACCGGGGAGCTGTTTTTT. Protein product: CASSLGPGLGRTGELFF. The chain has TRBV7-2 and TRBJ2-2, with 8 bases aligning to TRBD2. Germline trimming cut 1 base from V and 4 bases from J; bases unmatched to any gene: 8. The CDR3 sequence is 17 residues long. Germline loops: CDR1 SGHTA, CDR2 FQGNSA.

The genes are TRBV27 and TRBJ1-2, with D maybe TRBD1 (5 bases). Germline V gene lookup returns CDR1 MNHEY and CDR2 SMNVEV (reference sequence). V was pared by 2 bases and J by 4 bases, with 14 bases between. The CDR3 has 15 residues. Written as DNA, the CDR3 is TGTGCCAGCAGTTTAAGTTTGGGGCGCGGCTATGGCTACACCTTC. It codes for CASSLSLGRGYGYTF.

The chain has TRBV3-1 (or the pseudogene TRBV3-2) and TRBJ1-1; maybe TRBD1 (5 bases). CDR1 LGHDT and CDR2 YNNKEL come from the germline V gene (reference sequence). The CDR3 length is 13 residues. Trimming shortened V by 1 base and J by 5 bases, and 8 bases separated the two germline ends. The CDR3 sequence: CASSQVGGTEAFF. DNA of the CDR3: TGTGCCAGCAGCCAAGTTGGGGGGACTGAAGCTTTCTTT.

The chain links TRBV15 to TRBJ1-4, with TRBD1 matching 11 bases. V lost 2 bases and J lost 8; bases outside the gene matches: 7. The V gene's germline CDR1 is LNHNV and CDR2 YYDKDF (reference sequence). This CDR3 spans 16 amino acids. CDR3 in amino acids: CATSRTWDRGREKLFF. Written as DNA, the CDR3 is TGTGCCACCAGCAGAACGTGGGACAGGGGGAGGGAAAAACTGTTTTTT.

This chain uses TRBV12-3 or TRBV12-4 with TRBJ1-4, with D hard to call. CDR3 length equals 12 residues. V lost 5 bases, J lost 7 bases, and 8 bases lay in between. CDR3 sequence (DNA): TGTGCCAGCAGTGAGACTGTTGAAAAACTGTTTTTT. This translates into CASSETVEKLFF.

The chain carries TRBV7-9 and TRBJ2-5; possible D gene TRBD2, 6 bases. The ends were cut back, 2 bases at V and 1 base at J, with 11 bases in the middle. This CDR3 has 15 amino acids. Per germline, CDR1 SEHNR and CDR2 FQNEAQ (reference sequence). CDR3 region: CASSLKRDFQETQYF. The CDR3 nucleotides read TGTGCCAGCAGCTTAAAAAGGGACTTCCAAGAGACCCAGTACTTC.

In regard to this clone: One junction end disagrees with the germline gene, perhaps due to a read error. The chain combines TRBV28 with TRBJ1-1, with D unclear. Germline lookup yields CDR1 MDHEN and CDR2 SYDVKM. The CDR3 consists of 11 residues. The CDR3 DNA reads TGTGCCAGCGGTTTTAGCGGTGAAGCTTTCTTT. Its protein product is CASGFSGEAFF.

V is TRBV27 and J is TRBJ1-1; D unclear. Deletions cut 8 bases from V and 3 bases from J, with 16 bases between. The CDR3 loop spans 14 amino acids. CDR1 and CDR2 (germline): MNHEY, SMNVEV (reference sequence). CDR3 in DNA: TGTGCCAGCTCGGTCGCCGGTTTGGACACTGAAGCTTTCTTT. It codes for CASSVAGLDTEAFF.